These 4 T cell receptor beta chains came from one sample sequenced in a study of Graves' ophthalmopathy and Graves' hyperthyroidism. RNA served as the template for amplifying TCR beta CDR3 regions. In the first round, RT-PCR was carried out with HTBI primers, and a multiplex PCR formed the second round. TCRdb fed the multiplex PCR reads into MiXCR, producing one record per CDR3 protein. The data contain 660,000 or so distinct CDR3 sequences, about 40% of them seen just once; the ten biggest clones take up roughly 3.5%. The sequenced sample consisted of peripheral blood. These receptors were taken from an adult man with Graves' ophthalmopathy.

This clonotype was observed a single time. One end of the junction varies from germline; a read error may be responsible. The genes are TRBV10-3 and TRBJ1-1; TRBD1 aligns across 9 bases. CDR3 length: 18 residues. CDR1 ENHRY and CDR2 SYGVKD come from the germline V gene. The CDR3 region has the DNA TGTGCCAGCAGTGAGGATGCCGGGACAGGGTCCATGAACACTGAAGCTTTCTTT. The encoded protein is CASSEDAGTGSMNTEAFF.

This clonotype came up a few times. V and J are TRBV19 and TRBJ2-5; D unresolved. V lost 11 bases and J 2 bases, leaving 18 bases between the germline ends. The germline V gene has CDR1 LNHDA and CDR2 SQIVND (reference sequence). This CDR3 has 14 residues. CDR3 protein: CAGYLPDLQETQYF. Here the CDR3 DNA reads TGTGCCGGGTACCTGCCGGACCTTCAAGAGACCCAGTACTTC. Complete variable domain (other parts from reference TRBV19 and TRBJ2-5): DGGITQSPKYLFRKEGQNVTLSCEQNLNHDAMYWYRQDPGQGLRLIYYSQIVNDFQKGDIAEGYSVSREKKESFPLTVTSAQKNPTAFYLCAGYLPDLQETQYFGPGTRLLVL.

The chain links TRBV9 to TRBJ2-7, with 7 bases lining up with TRBD2. The V segment lost 3 bases and the J segment 4 bases; nucleotides outside the gene matches: 13. The V gene's germline CDR1 is SGDLS and CDR2 YYNGEE. There are 16 residues in the CDR3. The CDR3 nucleotides read TGTGCCAGCAGCGCCAGAGATGGAGGGAGGGGATACGAGCAGTACTTC. Its protein is CASSARDGGRGYEQYF.

In this sample, this clonotype turned up many times. This chain connects TRBV6-6 to TRBJ1-1; the D is unclear. The V gene's germline CDR1 is MNHNY and CDR2 SVGAGI (reference sequence). This CDR3 region has 13 residues. V shed 7 bases and J shed 0 bases, with 9 bases lying between them. CDR3 DNA: TGTGCCAGCAATCGGCAGGTGAACACTGAAGCTTTCTTT. This gives the protein CASNRQVNTEAFF.